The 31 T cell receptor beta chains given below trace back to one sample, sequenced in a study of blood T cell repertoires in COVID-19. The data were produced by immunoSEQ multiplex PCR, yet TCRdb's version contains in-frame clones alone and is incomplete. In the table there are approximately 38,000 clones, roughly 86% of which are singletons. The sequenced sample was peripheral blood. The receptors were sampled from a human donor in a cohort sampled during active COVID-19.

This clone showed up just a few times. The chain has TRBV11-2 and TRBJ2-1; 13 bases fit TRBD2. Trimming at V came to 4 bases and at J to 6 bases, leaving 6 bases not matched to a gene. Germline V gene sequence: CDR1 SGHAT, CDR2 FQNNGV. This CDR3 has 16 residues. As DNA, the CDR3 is TGTGCCAGCAGCTCCATCACTAGCGGGAGGGCCAATGAGCAGTTCTTC. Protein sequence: CASSSITSGRANEQFF. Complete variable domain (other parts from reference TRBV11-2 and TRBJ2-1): EAGVAQSPRYKIIEKRQSVAFWCNPISGHATLYWYQQILGQGPKLLIQFQNNGVVDDSQLPKDRFSAERLKGVDSTLKIQPAKLEDSAVYLCASSSITSGRANEQFFGPGTRLTVL.

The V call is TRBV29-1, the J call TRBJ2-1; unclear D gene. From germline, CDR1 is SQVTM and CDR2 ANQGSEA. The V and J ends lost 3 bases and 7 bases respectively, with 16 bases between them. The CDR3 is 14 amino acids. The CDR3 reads CSVDSPTLGNEQFF. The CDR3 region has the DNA TGCAGCGTTGATTCACCCACCCTCGGGAATGAGCAGTTCTTC.

CDR3 nucleotide sequence: TGTGCCAGCAGCTTGGGGTCTGGGAGTTTCAATCAGCCCCAGCATTTT. Its translation is CASSLGSGSFNQPQHF. The V and J genes are TRBV5-6 and TRBJ1-5; D gene unclear. The CDR3 runs 16 residues. The V gene lost 0 bases and the J gene lost 3 bases, with 13 bases spanning the gap. Germline values: CDR1 SGHDT, CDR2 YYEEEE.

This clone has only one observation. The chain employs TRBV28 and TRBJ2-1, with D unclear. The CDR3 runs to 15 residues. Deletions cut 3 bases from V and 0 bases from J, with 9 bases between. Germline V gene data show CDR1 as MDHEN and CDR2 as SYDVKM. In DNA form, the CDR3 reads TGTGCCAGCAGTTTGGGCTACAGCTCCTACAATGAGCAGTTCTTC. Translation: CASSLGYSSYNEQFF.

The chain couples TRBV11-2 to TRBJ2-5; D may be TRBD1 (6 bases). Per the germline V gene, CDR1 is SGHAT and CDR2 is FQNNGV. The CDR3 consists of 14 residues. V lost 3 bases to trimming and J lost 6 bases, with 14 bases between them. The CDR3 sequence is CASSFSQGQQTQYF. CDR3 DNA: TGTGCCAGCAGCTTTTCACAGGGTCAACAGACCCAGTACTTC.

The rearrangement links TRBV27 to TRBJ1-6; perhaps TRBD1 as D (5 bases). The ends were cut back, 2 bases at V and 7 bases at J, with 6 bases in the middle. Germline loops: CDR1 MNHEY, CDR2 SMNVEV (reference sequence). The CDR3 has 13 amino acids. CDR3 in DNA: TGTGCCAGCAGTTTAGACAGCAATTCACCCCTCCACTTT. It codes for CASSLDSNSPLHF.

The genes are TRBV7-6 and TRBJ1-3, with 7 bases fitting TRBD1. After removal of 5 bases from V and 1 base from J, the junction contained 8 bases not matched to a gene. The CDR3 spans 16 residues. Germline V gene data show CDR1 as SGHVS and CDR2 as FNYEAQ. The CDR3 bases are TGTGCCAGCAGCCCCCGGAAGGGGGCATCTGGAAACACCATATATTTT. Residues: CASSPRKGASGNTIYF.

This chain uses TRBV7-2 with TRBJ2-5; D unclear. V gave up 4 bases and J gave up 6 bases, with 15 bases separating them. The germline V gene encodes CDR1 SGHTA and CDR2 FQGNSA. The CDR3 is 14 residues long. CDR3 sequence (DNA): TGTGCCAGCAGCTCCGAATGGGCCAAAAAGACCCAGTACTTC. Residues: CASSSEWAKKTQYF.

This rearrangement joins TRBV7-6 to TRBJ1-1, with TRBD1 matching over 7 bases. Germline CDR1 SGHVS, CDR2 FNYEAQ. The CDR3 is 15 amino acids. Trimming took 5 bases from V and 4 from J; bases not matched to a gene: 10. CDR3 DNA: TGTGCCAGCAGCGTATCAACAGGGGCACTCACTGAAGCTTTCTTT. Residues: CASSVSTGALTEAFF.

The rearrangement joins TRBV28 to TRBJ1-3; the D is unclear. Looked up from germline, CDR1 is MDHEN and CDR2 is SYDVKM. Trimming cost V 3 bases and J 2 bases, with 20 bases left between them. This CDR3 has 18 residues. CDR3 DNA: TGTGCCAGCAGTTTTCCCAGAGGGTCCACCACCACTGGAAACACCATATATTTT. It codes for CASSFPRGSTTTGNTIYF.

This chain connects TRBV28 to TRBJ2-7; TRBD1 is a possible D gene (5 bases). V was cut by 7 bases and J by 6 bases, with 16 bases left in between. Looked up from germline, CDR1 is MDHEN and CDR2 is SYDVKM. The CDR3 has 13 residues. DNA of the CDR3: TGTGCCAGCATCCGCAGGGATCAGGTCGAGCAGTACTTC. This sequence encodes CASIRRDQVEQYF. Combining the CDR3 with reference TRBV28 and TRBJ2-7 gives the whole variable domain DVKVTQSSRYLVKRTGEKVFLECVQDMDHENMFWYRQDPGLGLRLIYFSYDVKMKEKGDIPEGYSVSREKKERFSLILESASTNQTSMYLCASIRRDQVEQYFGPGTRLTVT.

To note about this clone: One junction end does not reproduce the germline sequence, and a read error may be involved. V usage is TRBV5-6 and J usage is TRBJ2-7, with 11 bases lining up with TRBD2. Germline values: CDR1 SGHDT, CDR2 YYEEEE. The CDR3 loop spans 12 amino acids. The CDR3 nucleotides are TGTGCCAGCAGCTTGGATGAGACTAGCGGGACCTTC. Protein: CASSLDETSGTF.

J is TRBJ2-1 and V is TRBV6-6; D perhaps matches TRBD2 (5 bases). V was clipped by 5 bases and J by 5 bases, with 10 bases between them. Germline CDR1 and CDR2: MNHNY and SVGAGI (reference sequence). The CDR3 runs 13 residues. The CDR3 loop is CASSLEENNEQFF. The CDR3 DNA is TGTGCCAGCAGTCTGGAGGAGAACAATGAGCAGTTCTTC.

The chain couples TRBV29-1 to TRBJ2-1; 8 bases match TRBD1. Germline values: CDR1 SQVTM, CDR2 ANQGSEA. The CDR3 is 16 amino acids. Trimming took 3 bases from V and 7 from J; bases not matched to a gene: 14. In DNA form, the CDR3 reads TGCAGCGTTGAGACCCCGCCAGGGGGCCCGAATAATGAGCAGTTCTTC. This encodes CSVETPPGGPNNEQFF.

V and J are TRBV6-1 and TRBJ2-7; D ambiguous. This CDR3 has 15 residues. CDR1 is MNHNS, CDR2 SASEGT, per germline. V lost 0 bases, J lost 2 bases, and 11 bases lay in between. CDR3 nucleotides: TGTGCCAGCAGTGAAGCGGATCAGGTTCCCTACGAGCAGTACTTC. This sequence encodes CASSEADQVPYEQYF.

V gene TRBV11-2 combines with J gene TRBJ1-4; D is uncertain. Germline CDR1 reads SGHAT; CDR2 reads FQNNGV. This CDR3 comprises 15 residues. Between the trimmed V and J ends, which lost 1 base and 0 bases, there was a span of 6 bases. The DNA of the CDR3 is TGTGCCAGCAGCTTAGGCGGAGCAACTAATGAAAAACTGTTTTTT. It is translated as CASSLGGATNEKLFF.

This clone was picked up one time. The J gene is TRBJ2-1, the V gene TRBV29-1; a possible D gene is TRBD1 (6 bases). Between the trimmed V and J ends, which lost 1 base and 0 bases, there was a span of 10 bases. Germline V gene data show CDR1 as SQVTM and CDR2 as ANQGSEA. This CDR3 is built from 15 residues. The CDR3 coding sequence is TGCAGCGTTGAAGGGACAGCGAGCTCCTACAATGAGCAGTTCTTC. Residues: CSVEGTASSYNEQFF.

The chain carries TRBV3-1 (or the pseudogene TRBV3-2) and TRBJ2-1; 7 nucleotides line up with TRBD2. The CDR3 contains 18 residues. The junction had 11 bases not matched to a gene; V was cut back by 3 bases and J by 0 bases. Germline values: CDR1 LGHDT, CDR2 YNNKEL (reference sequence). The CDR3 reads CASSQGRERKSSYNEQFF. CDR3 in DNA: TGTGCCAGCAGCCAGGGGCGGGAGCGGAAGAGCTCCTACAATGAGCAGTTCTTC.

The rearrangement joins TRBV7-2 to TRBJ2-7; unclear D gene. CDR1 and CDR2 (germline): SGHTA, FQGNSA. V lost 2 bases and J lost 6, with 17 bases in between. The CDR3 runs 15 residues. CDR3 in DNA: TGTGCCAGCAGCTTAAAGGAGCCACAATTCGGCGAGCAGTACTTC. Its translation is CASSLKEPQFGEQYF. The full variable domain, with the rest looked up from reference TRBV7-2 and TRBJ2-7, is GAGVSQSPSNKVTEKGKDVELRCDPISGHTALYWYRQSLGQGLEFLIYFQGNSAPDKSGLPSDRFSAERTGGSVSTLTIQRTQQEDSAVYLCASSLKEPQFGEQYFGPGTRLTVT.

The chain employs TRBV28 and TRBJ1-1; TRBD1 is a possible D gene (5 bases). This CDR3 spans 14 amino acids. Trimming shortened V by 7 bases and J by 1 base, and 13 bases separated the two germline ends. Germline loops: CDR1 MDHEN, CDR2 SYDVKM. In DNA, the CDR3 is TGTGCCAGCAAACTGACAGAGTGGAACACTGAAGCTTTCTTT. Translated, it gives CASKLTEWNTEAFF.

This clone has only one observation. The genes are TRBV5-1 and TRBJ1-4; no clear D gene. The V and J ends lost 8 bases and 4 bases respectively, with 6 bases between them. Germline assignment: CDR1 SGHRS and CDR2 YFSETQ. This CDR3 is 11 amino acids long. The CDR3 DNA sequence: TGCGCCAGTAGACTTAATGAAAAACTGTTTTTT. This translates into CASRLNEKLFF.

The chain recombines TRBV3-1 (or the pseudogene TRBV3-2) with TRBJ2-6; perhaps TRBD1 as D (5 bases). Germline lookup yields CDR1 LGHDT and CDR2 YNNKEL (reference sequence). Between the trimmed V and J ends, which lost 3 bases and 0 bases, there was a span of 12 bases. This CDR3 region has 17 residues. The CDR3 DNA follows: TGTGCCAGCAGCCAGGGGCGTCGGGCCTCTGGGGCCAACGTCCTGACTTTC. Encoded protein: CASSQGRRASGANVLTF.

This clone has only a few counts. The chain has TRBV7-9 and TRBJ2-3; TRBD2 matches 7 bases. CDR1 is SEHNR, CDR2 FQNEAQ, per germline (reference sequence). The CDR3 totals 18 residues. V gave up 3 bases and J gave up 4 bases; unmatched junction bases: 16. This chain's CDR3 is CASSFTSVRGRRSDTQYF. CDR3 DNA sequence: TGTGCCAGCAGCTTTACTAGCGTCCGGGGGAGGAGGTCAGATACGCAGTATTTT.

CDR3 amino acids: CASSLETGFMNTEAFF. The DNA of the CDR3 is TGTGCCAGCAGCTTGGAGACAGGCTTCATGAACACTGAAGCTTTCTTT. The chain uses TRBV5-4 and TRBJ1-1, with D tentatively TRBD1 (6 bases). The CDR3 length is 16 residues. Looked up from germline, CDR1 is SGHNT and CDR2 is YYREEE (reference sequence). V was shortened by 0 bases and J by 0 bases, with 12 bases between the two germline ends.

The CDR3 loop is CASSVGHHSNQPQHF. In DNA, the CDR3 is TGTGCCAGCAGCGTAGGACATCATAGCAATCAGCCCCAGCATTTT. The chain uses TRBV9 and TRBJ1-5; D gene unclear. The CDR3 length is 15 residues. The germline gives CDR1 SGDLS, CDR2 YYNGEE. V lost 0 bases to trimming and J lost 0 bases, with 7 bases between them.

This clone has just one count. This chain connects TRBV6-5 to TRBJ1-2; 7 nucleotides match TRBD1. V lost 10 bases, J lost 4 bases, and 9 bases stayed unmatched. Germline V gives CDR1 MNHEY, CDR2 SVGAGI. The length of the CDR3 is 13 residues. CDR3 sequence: CATTGADLYGYTF. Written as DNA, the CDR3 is TGTGCCACTACAGGGGCGGACCTCTATGGCTACACCTTC.

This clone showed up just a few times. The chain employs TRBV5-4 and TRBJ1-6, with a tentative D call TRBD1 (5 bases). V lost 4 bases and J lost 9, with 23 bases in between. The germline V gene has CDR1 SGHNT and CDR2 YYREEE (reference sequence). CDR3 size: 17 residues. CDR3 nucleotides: TGTGCCAGCAGCCCCCTGGGAGGAGCCACTAGGGGTTCACCCCTCCACTTT. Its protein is CASSPLGGATRGSPLHF.

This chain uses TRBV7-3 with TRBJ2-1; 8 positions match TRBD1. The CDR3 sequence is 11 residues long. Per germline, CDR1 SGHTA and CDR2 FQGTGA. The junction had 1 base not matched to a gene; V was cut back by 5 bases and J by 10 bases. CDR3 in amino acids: CASSRTGEQFF. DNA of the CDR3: TGTGCCAGCAGCCGGACAGGGGAGCAGTTCTTC. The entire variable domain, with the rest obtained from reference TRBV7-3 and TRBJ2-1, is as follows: GAGVSQTPSNKVTEKGKYVELRCDPISGHTALYWYRQSLGQGPEFLIYFQGTGAADDSGLPNDRFFAVRPEGSVSTLKIQRTERGDSAVYLCASSRTGEQFFGPGTRLTVL.

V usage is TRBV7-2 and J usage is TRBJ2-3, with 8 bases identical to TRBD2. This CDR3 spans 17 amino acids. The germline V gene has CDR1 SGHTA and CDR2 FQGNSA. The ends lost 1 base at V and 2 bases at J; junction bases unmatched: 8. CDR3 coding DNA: TGTGCCAGCAGCTTAGGGTGGGGTAGCGGGACCACAGATACGCAGTATTTT. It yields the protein CASSLGWGSGTTDTQYF.

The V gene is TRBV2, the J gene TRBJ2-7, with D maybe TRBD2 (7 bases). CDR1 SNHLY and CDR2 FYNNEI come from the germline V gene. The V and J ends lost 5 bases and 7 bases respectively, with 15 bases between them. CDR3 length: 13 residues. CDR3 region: CASSTRGGDEQYF. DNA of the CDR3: TGTGCCAGCAGTACCCGCGGGGGCGATGAGCAGTACTTC.

The CDR3 DNA reads TGTGCCAGCAGCTTAAGTGGACAGGGGAATTCACCCCTCCACTTT. It encodes CASSLSGQGNSPLHF. The rearrangement uses TRBV11-1 and TRBJ1-6, with 9 nucleotides matching TRBD1. Germline V CDR1 and CDR2: SGHAT, FQDESV (reference sequence). Trimming removed 2 bases from V and 7 bases from J; junction bases left unmatched: 3. The CDR3 spans 15 residues. Full variable domain (outside the CDR3, taken from reference TRBV11-1 and TRBJ1-6): EAEVAQSPRYKITEKSQAVAFWCDPISGHATLYWYRQILGQGPELLVQFQDESVVDDSQLPKDRFSAERLKGVDSTLKIQPAELGDSAMYLCASSLSGQGNSPLHFGNGTRLTVT.